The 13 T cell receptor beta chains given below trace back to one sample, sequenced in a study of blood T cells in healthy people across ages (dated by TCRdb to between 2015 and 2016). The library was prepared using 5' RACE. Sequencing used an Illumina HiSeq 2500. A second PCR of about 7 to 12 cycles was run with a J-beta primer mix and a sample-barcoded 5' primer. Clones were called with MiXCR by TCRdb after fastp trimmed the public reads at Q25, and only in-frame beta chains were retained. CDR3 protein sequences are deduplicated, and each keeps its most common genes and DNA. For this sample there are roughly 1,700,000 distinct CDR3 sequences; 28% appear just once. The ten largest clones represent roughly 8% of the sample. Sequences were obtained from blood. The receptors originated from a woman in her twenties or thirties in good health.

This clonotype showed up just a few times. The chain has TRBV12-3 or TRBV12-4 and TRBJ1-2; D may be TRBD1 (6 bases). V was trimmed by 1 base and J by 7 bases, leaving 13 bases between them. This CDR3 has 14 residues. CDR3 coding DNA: TGTGCCAGCAGTTTAGGACAGGTCGTCTCTGGCTACACCTTC. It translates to CASSLGQVVSGYTF.

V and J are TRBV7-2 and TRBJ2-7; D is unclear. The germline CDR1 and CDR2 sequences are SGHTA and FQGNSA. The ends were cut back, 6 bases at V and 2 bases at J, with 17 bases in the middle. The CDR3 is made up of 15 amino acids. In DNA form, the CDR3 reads TGTGCCAGCAGGGTTGGGGTCTCGAACGCCTACGAGCAGTACTTC. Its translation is CASRVGVSNAYEQYF.

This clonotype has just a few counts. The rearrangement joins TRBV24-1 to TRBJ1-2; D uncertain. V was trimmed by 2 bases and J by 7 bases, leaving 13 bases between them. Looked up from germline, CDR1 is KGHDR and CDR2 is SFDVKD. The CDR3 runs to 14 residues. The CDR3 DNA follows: TGTGCCACCAGTGATTCTTTGGCAGGCGCTGGCTACACCTTC. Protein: CATSDSLAGAGYTF.

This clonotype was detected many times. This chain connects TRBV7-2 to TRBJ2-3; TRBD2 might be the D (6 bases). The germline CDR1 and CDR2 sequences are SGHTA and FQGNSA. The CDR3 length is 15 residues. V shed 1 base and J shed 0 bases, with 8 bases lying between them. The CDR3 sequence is CASSLGSGSTDTQYF. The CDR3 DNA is TGTGCCAGCAGCTTAGGGAGCGGGAGCACAGATACGCAGTATTTT.

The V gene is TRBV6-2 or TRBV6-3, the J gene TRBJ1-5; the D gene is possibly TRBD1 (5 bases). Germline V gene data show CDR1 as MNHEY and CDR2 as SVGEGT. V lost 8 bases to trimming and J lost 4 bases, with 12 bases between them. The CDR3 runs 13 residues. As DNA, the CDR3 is TGTGCCAGCGGGGGACTATTAAATCAGCCCCAGCATTTT. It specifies CASGGLLNQPQHF.

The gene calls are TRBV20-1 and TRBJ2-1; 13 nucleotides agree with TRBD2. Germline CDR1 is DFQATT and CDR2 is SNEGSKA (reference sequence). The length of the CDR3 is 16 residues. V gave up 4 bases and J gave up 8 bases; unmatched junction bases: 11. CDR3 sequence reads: CSAKIRTSGSRDEQFF. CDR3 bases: TGCAGTGCTAAGATCCGGACTAGCGGGAGTAGGGATGAGCAGTTCTTC.

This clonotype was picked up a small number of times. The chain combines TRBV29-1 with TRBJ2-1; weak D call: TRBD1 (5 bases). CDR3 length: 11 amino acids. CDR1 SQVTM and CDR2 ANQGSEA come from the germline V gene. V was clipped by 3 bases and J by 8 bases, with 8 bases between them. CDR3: CSVEGPDEQFF. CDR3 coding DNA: TGCAGCGTTGAGGGGCCGGATGAGCAGTTCTTC.

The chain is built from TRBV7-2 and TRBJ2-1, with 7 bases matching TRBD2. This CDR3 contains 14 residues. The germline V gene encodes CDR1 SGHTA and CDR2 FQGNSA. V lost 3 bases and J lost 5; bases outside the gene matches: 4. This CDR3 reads CASSFGTNNNEQFF. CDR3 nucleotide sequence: TGTGCCAGCAGCTTCGGGACTAACAACAATGAGCAGTTCTTC.

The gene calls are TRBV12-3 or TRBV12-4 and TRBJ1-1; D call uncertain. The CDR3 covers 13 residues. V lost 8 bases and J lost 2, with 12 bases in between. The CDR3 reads CASATPGNTEAFF. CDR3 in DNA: TGTGCCAGCGCCACCCCAGGAAACACTGAAGCTTTCTTT.

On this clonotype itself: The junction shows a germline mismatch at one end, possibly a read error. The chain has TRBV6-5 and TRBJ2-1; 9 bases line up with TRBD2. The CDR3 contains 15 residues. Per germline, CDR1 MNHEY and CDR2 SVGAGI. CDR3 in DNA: TGTGCCAGCAGTTACCGAGGGACTAGCTACAATGAGGAGTTCTTC. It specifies CASSYRGTSYNEEFF.

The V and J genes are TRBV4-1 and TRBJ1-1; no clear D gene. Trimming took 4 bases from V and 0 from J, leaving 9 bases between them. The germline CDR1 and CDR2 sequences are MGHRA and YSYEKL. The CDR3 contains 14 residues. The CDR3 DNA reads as TGCGCCAGCAGCCCTACAGCGTTGAACACTGAAGCTTTCTTT. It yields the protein CASSPTALNTEAFF.

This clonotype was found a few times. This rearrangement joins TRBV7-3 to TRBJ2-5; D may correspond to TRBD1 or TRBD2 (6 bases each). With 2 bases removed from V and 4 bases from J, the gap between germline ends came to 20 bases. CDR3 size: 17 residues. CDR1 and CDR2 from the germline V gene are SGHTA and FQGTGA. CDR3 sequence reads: CASSLSDSRGPGETQYF. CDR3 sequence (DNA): TGTGCCAGCAGCTTATCAGATAGTCGGGGGCCCGGAGAGACCCAGTACTTC.

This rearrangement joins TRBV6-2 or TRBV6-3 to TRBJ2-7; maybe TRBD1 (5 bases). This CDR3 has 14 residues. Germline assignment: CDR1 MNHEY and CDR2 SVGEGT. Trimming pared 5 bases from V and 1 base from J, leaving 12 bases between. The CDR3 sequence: CASSRRATSYEQYF. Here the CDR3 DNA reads TGTGCCAGCAGTCGCAGGGCCACGTCCTACGAGCAGTACTTC.